A single sample gave rise to the 16 T cell receptor beta chains below, sequenced in a study of neurological immune-mediated disorders. Time point of the sample: longitudinal time-point 3. TCRdb re-called the 5' RACE reads through MiXCR, storing one row per CDR3 protein. Here the sample spans fewer than 55,000 distinct CDR3 sequences, about 13% being singletons. The sample was PBMCs. The origin of the receptors is a male donor with HTLV-1-associated myelopathy (HAM/TSP).

This clonotype has ten or more counts. The V gene is TRBV20-1, the J gene TRBJ1-5, with D possibly TRBD1 on 6 matching bases. The germline V gene encodes CDR1 DFQATT and CDR2 SNEGSKA (reference sequence). This CDR3 contains 15 residues. V shed 1 base and J shed 4 bases, with 14 bases lying between them. CDR3 protein: CSARAGAVGNQPQHF. CDR3 nucleotides: TGCAGTGCTAGAGCAGGGGCGGTAGGGAATCAGCCCCAGCATTTT.

The rearrangement links TRBV6-5 to TRBJ1-3, with 7 bases identical to TRBD1. Germline CDR1 and CDR2: MNHEY and SVGAGI. This CDR3 has 15 residues. V lost 6 bases and J lost 4; bases outside the gene matches: 9. CDR3 DNA: TGTGCCAGCAGAACCCGGACAGGCGGAGGAAACACCATATATTTT. This encodes CASRTRTGGGNTIYF.

This clonotype was seen at least ten times. As DNA, the CDR3 is TGTGCCAGCAGCGTAGCGACGAACACTGAAGCTTTCTTT. Residues: CASSVATNTEAFF. This rearrangement joins TRBV9 to TRBJ1-1; the D is unclear. The ends were cut back, 0 bases at V and 1 base at J, with 4 bases in the middle. The CDR3 is made up of 13 amino acids. Germline V gene data show CDR1 as SGDLS and CDR2 as YYNGEE.

Notes on this clonotype: An end of the junction does not agree with germline; a read error may underlie this. V and J are TRBV9 and TRBJ1-2; TRBD1 might be the D (6 bases). CDR1 SGDLS and CDR2 YYNGEE come from the germline V gene. The CDR3 is made up of 17 amino acids. Written as DNA, the CDR3 is TGTGTCAGCAGCGCAGGGGCGTTACAAGGAGCTAACTATGGCTACACCTTC. It encodes CVSSAGALQGANYGYTF.

At least ten counts were recorded for this clonotype. J is TRBJ2-3 and V is TRBV12-3 or TRBV12-4; 13 bases line up with TRBD2. This CDR3 has 16 residues. Trimming removed 6 bases from V and 3 bases from J; junction bases left unmatched: 6. CDR3 protein: CASSPGLAGETDTQYF. DNA for the CDR3: TGTGCCAGCAGCCCAGGACTAGCGGGGGAGACAGATACGCAGTATTTT.

In its sample, this clonotype was seen many times. The J gene is TRBJ2-1, the V gene TRBV20-1; 8 nucleotides align to TRBD2. CDR1 is DFQATT, CDR2 SNEGSKA, per germline (reference sequence). The V and J ends lost 0 bases and 4 bases, in that order; junction bases with no gene match: 11. This CDR3 spans 17 amino acids. CDR3 in DNA: TGCAGTGCTAGAGAATCCCCCGCGGGGGGTATTTACAATGAGCAGTTCTTC. Translation: CSARESPAGGIYNEQFF.

The chain joins TRBV12-3 or TRBV12-4 to TRBJ2-2; 7 bases fit TRBD1. V was pared by 5 bases and J by 1 base, with 4 bases of the junction left unmatched. This CDR3 contains 15 residues. For the CDR3, the DNA is TGTGCCAGCAGTATACGGACAGGGAACACCGGGGAGCTGTTTTTT. This encodes CASSIRTGNTGELFF.

This clonotype has at least ten counts. The V gene is TRBV5-8, the J gene TRBJ2-7; 7 nucleotides align to TRBD1. Germline V gene lookup returns CDR1 SGHTS and CDR2 YDEGEE. Trimming cost V 4 bases and J 3 bases; bases outside gene matches: 16. The CDR3 sequence is 17 residues long. The DNA of the CDR3 is TGTGCCAGCAGCCAAACATCCGGGACAGAAAATGACTACGAGCAGTACTTC. It encodes CASSQTSGTENDYEQYF.

In its sample, this clonotype was seen many times. The chain joins TRBV5-1 to TRBJ2-5, with D possibly being TRBD2 (5 bases). The CDR3 is made up of 17 amino acids. Trimming stripped 4 bases from V and 5 bases from J, with 24 bases between. Germline CDR1 is SGHRS and CDR2 is YFSETQ. The CDR3 sequence: CASSLSQGPGLGETQYF. CDR3 nucleotide sequence: TGCGCCAGCAGCCTATCACAAGGTCCGGGATTGGGGGAGACCCAGTACTTC.

This clonotype was recorded many times. The germline gene is not matched at one end of the junction; a read error may be the cause. J is TRBJ2-1 and V is TRBV7-9, with TRBD1 identical over 8 bases. The CDR3 extends over 14 amino acids. Germline V CDR1 and CDR2: SEHNR, FQNEAQ (reference sequence). The CDR3 protein is CASSLETGVRNWGF. The CDR3, as DNA: TGTGCCAGCAGCTTAGAGACAGGGGTCCGTAATTGGGGCTTC.

This clonotype was detected only a few times. The CDR3 protein is CASSFAGDAQDTQYF. In nucleotides, the CDR3 is TGTGCCAGCAGTTTTGCGGGGGATGCACAAGATACGCAGTATTTT. The J gene is TRBJ2-3, the V gene TRBV28, with 7 bases lining up with TRBD2. Germline V gives CDR1 MDHEN, CDR2 SYDVKM. Germline trimming cut 3 bases from V and 5 bases from J; bases unmatched to any gene: 8. The CDR3 has 15 amino acids.

Concerning this clonotype itself: Since a much larger clone is just one base distant, this may be a read error. The chain links TRBV10-2 to TRBJ1-1, with unresolved D. This CDR3 is 14 amino acids long. Germline assignment: CDR1 WSHSY and CDR2 SAAADI. This chain's CDR3 is CTSSDVTPNTEAFF. CDR3 sequence (DNA): TGCACCAGCAGTGACGTAACCCCGAACACTGAAGCTTTCTTT.

This clonotype was counted many times. This chain uses TRBV12-3 or TRBV12-4 with TRBJ1-5, with D perhaps matching TRBD1 (5 bases). The CDR3 is made up of 14 amino acids. Trimming cost V 5 bases and J 10 bases, with 18 bases left between them. The CDR3 region has the DNA TGTGCCAGCAGTATGCGGGGCTCTCGGAGACCCCAGCATTTT. Its protein product is CASSMRGSRRPQHF.

This clonotype was observed many times. J is TRBJ2-7 and V is TRBV9, with TRBD2 as a possible D gene (5 bases). The CDR3 is 14 amino acids. V was trimmed by 2 bases and J by 5 bases, leaving 14 bases between them. In germline, CDR1 is SGDLS, CDR2 YYNGEE. For the CDR3, the DNA is TGTGCCAGCAGCGTCGGGGTGGCAGAGGACGAGCAGTACTTC. Translated: CASSVGVAEDEQYF.

This clonotype was recorded many times. The chain joins TRBV7-9 to TRBJ2-7; maybe TRBD2 (5 bases). V was trimmed by 7 bases and J by 0 bases, leaving 28 bases between them. Germline CDR1 SEHNR, CDR2 FQNEAQ (reference sequence). The CDR3 consists of 19 residues. CDR3 coding DNA: TGTGCCAGCACCAAACAGCCAAACGTCGGAGGCGTAAGCTCCTACGAGCAGTACTTC. Translating gives CASTKQPNVGGVSSYEQYF.

Ten or more counts support this clonotype. The genes are TRBV11-2 and TRBJ2-1; 9 bases line up with TRBD1. Germline-derived CDR1 and CDR2 are SGHAT and FQNNGV. The CDR3 spans 16 residues. V lost 1 base to trimming and J lost 3 bases; unmatched junction nucleotides: 4. The CDR3 DNA is TGTGCCAGCAGCTTAGTGACAGGGGGATACTACAATGAGCAGTTCTTC. Protein sequence: CASSLVTGGYYNEQFF.